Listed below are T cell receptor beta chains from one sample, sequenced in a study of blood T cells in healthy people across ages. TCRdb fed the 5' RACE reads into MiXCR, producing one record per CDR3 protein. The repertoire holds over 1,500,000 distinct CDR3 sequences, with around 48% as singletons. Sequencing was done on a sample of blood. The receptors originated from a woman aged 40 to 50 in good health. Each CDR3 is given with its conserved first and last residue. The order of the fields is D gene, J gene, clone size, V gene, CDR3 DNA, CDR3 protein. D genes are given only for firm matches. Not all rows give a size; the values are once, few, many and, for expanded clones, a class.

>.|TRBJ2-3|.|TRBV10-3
TGTGCCACAGCAGGGGCCATGACTCACGTAGATACGCAGTATTTT
CATAGAMTHVDTQYF
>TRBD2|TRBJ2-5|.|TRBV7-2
TGTGCCAGCAGCGGGACTAGCGGGAGGTATCAAGAGACCCAGTACTTC
CASSGTSGRYQETQYF
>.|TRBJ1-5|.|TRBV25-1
TGTGCCAGCAGTGAAGGGGGCCATCAGCCCCAGCATTTT
CASSEGGHQPQHF
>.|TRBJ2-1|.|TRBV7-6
TGTGCCAGCAGCTTAGATTACGGCACCAATGAGCAGTTCTTC
CASSLDYGTNEQFF
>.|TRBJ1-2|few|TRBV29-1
TGCAGCGTTGTAGGGTCGGGCCATGGCTACACCTTC
CSVVGSGHGYTF
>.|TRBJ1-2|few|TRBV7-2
TGTGCCAGCAGCTTAGAACAGATCTATGGCTACACCTTC
CASSLEQIYGYTF
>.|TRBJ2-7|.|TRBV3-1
TGTGCCAGCAGCCTCGGACACCCATGGGAGCAGTACTTC
CASSLGHPWEQYF
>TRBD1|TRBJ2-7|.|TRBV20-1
TGCAGTGGCAGGAGGACAGGGACCTACGAGCAGTACTTC
CSGRRTGTYEQYF
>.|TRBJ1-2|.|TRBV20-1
TGCATGAGGGGGACGGGAGGATTAAACTATGGCTACACCTTC
CMRGTGGLNYGYTF
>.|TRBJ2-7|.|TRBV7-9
TGTGCCAGCAGCTTAGGAGTCGACGTCTACGAGCAGTACTTC
CASSLGVDVYEQYF
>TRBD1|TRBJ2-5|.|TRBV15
TGTGCCACCAGCAGCCAGGGGACAGTAGAGACCCAGTACTTC
CATSSQGTVETQYF
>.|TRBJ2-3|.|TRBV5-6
TGTGCCAGCGAGGCCACAGATACGCAGTATTTT
CASEATDTQYF
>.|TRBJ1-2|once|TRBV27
TGTGCCAGCAGTGATAGTCCAGGGGCTCGGGTCGGATTGAACTATGGCTACATCTTC
CASSDSPGARVGLNYGYIF
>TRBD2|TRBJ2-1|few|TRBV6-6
TGTGCCAGCATTAGTCGCGGGGGGGCATACAATGAGCAGTTCTTC
CASISRGGAYNEQFF
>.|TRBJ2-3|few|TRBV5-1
TGCGCCAGCAGCTTTGACTCCGGGAGCACAGATACGCAGTATTTT
CASSFDSGSTDTQYF
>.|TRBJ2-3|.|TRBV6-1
TGTGCCAGCAGTGACGACCCTAGCACAGATACGCAGTATTTT
CASSDDPSTDTQYF
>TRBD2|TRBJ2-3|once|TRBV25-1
TGTGCCGGCAGTCCTACTAGCGGGGGGTCTAGCACAGATACGCAGTATTTT
CAGSPTSGGSSTDTQYF
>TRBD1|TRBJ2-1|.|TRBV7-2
TGTGCCAGCAGGCAATACAGGGGCAATGAGCAGTTCTTC
CASRQYRGNEQFF
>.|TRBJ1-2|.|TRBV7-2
TGTGCCAGCAGCCTCCTAAGGGGATACACAGCCTATGGCTACACCTTC
CASSLLRGYTAYGYTF
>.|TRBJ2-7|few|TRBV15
TGTGCCACCAGCAGGGAGGCTATCCCAGGGGTCGAGCAGTACTTC
CATSREAIPGVEQYF
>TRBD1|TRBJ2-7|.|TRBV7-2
TGTGCCAGCAGCTCCCTGGACAGGGGCAACGACGAGCAGTACTTC
CASSSLDRGNDEQYF
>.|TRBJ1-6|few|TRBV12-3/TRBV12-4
TGTGCCAGCAGTCACGTCCCGGGTACGGATTCACCCCTCCACTTT
CASSHVPGTDSPLHF
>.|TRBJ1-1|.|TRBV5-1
TGCGCCAGCAGCGCGGGACGGTCTGAAGCTTTCTTT
CASSAGRSEAFF
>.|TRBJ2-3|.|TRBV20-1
TGCAGTGCTGATGGTCCCGGCACAGATACGCAGTATTTT
CSADGPGTDTQYF
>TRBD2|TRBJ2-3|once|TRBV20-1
TGCAGTGCTACCTCCCTAGCGGGGGGCCCCTGGGATACGCAGTATTTT
CSATSLAGGPWDTQYF
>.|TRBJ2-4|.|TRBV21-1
TGTGCCCAGCCCCGGAAGTTTTTAGCCAAAAACATTCAGTACTTC
CAQPRKFLAKNIQYF
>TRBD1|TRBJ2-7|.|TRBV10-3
TGTGCCATCAAATCGACAGGGGGGGCCTACGAGCAGTACTTC
CAIKSTGGAYEQYF
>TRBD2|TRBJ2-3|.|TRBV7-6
TGTGCCAGCAGCTTACTCCCTAGCGGGGCCCTCGCAGATACGCAGTATTTT
CASSLLPSGALADTQYF
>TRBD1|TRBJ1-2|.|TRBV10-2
TGCGCCAGCAGTGGGTTTACCCTTCAGGGGGCGCAGGATGGCTACACCTTC
CASSGFTLQGAQDGYTF
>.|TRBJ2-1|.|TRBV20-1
TGCAGTGCTATAAGGGGGAGCTCCTACAATGAGCAGTTCTTC
CSAIRGSSYNEQFF
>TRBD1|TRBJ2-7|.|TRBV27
TGTGCCAGCAGTCATCAGCCGGGACAGGGGCCCTACGAGCAGTACTTC
CASSHQPGQGPYEQYF
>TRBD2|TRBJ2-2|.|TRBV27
TGTGCCAGCAGTTTAAGCGGGGTGGCCGGGGAGCTGTTTTTT
CASSLSGVAGELFF
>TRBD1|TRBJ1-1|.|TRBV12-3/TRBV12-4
TGTGCCAGCATCCCGGACAGGGGGGTGAACACTGAAGCTTTCTTT
CASIPDRGVNTEAFF
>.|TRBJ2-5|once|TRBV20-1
TGCAGTGCTACCGGGGATAAAGAGACCCAGTACTTC
CSATGDKETQYF
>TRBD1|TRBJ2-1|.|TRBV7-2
TGTGCCAGCAGCTTAGCGGGTACAGGGGGCTCCTACAATGAGCAGTTCTTC
CASSLAGTGGSYNEQFF
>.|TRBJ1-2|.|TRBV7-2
TGTGCCAGCAGCGTCTTGGAGAGGGAATCAAACTATGGCTACACCTTC
CASSVLERESNYGYTF
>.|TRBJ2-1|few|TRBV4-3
TGCGCCAGCAGCCAAGGTTGGCAGGGGTCCGTCGTCGTATACAATGAGCAGTTCTTC
CASSQGWQGSVVVYNEQFF
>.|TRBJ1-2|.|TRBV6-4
TGTGCCAGCAGTGACTCGAGCGACAGTGGTTCCTATGGCTACACCTTC
CASSDSSDSGSYGYTF
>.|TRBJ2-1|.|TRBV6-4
TGTGCCAGCAGTAGACAGTTGGGTTACAATGAGCAGTTCTTC
CASSRQLGYNEQFF
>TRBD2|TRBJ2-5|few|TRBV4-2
TGTGCCAGCAGCCAAGAGGCACCTAGCGGGGTGACGTCGGAGACCCAGTACTTC
CASSQEAPSGVTSETQYF
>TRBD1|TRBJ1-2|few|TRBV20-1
TGCAGTGCTCGACCCCGGGACAGGGGCGGCTACACCTTC
CSARPRDRGGYTF
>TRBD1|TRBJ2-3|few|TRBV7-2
TGTGCCAGCAACCCAAGGACAGGAAGCACAGATACGCAGTATTTT
CASNPRTGSTDTQYF
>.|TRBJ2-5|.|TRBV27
TGTGCCAGCAGTTTATTGGGGACCGGGGGAGAGACCCAGTACTTC
CASSLLGTGGETQYF
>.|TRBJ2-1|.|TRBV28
TGTGCCAGCAGTTTATCCTCCCGACACCTGAGCTCCTACAATGAGCAGTTCTTC
CASSLSSRHLSSYNEQFF
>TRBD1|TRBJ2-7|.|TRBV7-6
TGTGCCAGCAGCGCCCGGACAGGATTAATCTACGAGCAGTACTTC
CASSARTGLIYEQYF
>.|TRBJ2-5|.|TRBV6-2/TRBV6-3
TGTGCCAGCAGTGCCTTTGAGACCCAGTACTTC
CASSAFETQYF
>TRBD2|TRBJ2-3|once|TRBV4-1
TGCGCCAGCAGCCAAGGATCTAGCGGGAGAGGAGATACGCAGTATTTT
CASSQGSSGRGDTQYF
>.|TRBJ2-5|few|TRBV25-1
TGTGCCAGCAGTGGAAGGAGGGGGCAAGAGACCCAGTACTTC
CASSGRRGQETQYF
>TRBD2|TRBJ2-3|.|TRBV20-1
TGCAGTGCTAGAGGGGGAGCGGGGGAACGCACAGATACGCAGTATTTT
CSARGGAGERTDTQYF
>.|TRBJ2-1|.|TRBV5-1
TGCGCCAGCAACGGGGGCCTGGTCGATGAGCAGTTCTTC
CASNGGLVDEQFF
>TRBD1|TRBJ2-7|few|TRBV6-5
TGTGCCAGCAGTTACTCGACAGGGGGCTACGAGCAGTACTTC
CASSYSTGGYEQYF